This TCR beta chain was recorded in a study of T cell clonality in common variable immunodeficiency. Whole-study results and caveats: Common variable immunodeficiency TCR beta sequences reportedly had fewer deletions and N-nucleotide insertions. Shared TCRbeta clones were fewer between CVID subjects than controls.

This clone was detected many times. Its cognate antigen is unknown. The read ends 3 residues before the CDR3 terminus; that terminus is restored from the germline J gene. Sequencing was performed with immunoSEQ multiplex PCR; in TCRdb, only in-frame clones are kept and a portion is missing. The repertoire consists of approximately 28,000 clones, none detected only once. V dropped 6 bases and J dropped 4 bases, with 15 bases sitting between them. From germline, CDR1 is LNHDA and CDR2 SQIVND (reference sequence). The CDR3 runs 15 residues. The sequenced material came from peripheral blood mononuclear cells. The source is a human donor with common variable immunodeficiency. The V and J genes are TRBV19 and TRBJ2-2, with TRBD1 as a possible D gene (5 bases). The part of the CDR3 DNA that was read is TGTGCCAGTAGCCGAGGACATTCCTTCACCGGGGAG. This gives the protein CASSRGHSFTGE. The whole CDR3 is CASSRGHSFTGELFF.